These 4 T cell receptor beta chains originate from one sample sequenced in a study of blood T cell repertoires in COVID-19. The data were produced by immunoSEQ multiplex PCR, yet TCRdb's version contains in-frame clones alone and is incomplete. The data show 35,000 to 50,000 clones, 69% seen once. Material: peripheral blood. The receptors here all came from a man older than 75 with acute or convalescent COVID-19.

This clone was detected only a few times. The chain recombines TRBV11-2 with TRBJ2-7; 7 bases fit TRBD1. CDR3 length: 15 amino acids. In germline, CDR1 is SGHAT, CDR2 FQNNGV. After removal of 5 bases from V and 0 bases from J, the junction contained 7 bases not matched to a gene. The CDR3 nucleotides read TGTGCCAGCAGCCCCGGACAGGCGGACTCCTACGAGCAGTACTTC. Its protein product is CASSPGQADSYEQYF.

The chain joins TRBV9 to TRBJ2-7, with D maybe TRBD2 (5 bases). Germline V gene data show CDR1 as SGDLS and CDR2 as YYNGEE. With 3 bases removed from V and 4 bases from J, the gap between germline ends came to 14 bases. The CDR3 has 14 amino acids. The CDR3 loop is CASSAGSGGYEQYF. DNA of the CDR3: TGTGCCAGCAGCGCGGGATCCGGCGGATACGAGCAGTACTTC.

In DNA form, the CDR3 reads TGTGCCAGCAGTTTATCGGGGTGGCAGGGGGCGTACCAAGAGACCCAGTACTTC. Encoded protein: CASSLSGWQGAYQETQYF. The chain carries TRBV27 and TRBJ2-5; TRBD1 aligns across 8 bases. This CDR3 has 18 residues. The junction had 9 bases not matched to a gene; V was cut back by 0 bases and J by 0 bases. Looked up from germline, CDR1 is MNHEY and CDR2 is SMNVEV (reference sequence).

The chain carries TRBV10-3 and TRBJ1-2, with D perhaps TRBD1 (5 bases). Trimming stripped 0 bases from V and 4 bases from J, with 12 bases between. CDR1 and CDR2 (germline): ENHRY, SYGVKD. The CDR3 runs to 15 residues. As DNA, the CDR3 is TGTGCCATCAGTGAGTCGGGGCCCTGGGGCTATGGCTACACCTTC. Residues: CAISESGPWGYGYTF.